Given below is one TCR beta chain in context. Its antigen is currently not known. The sample holds no much larger clone one base away, and base qualities are not on file. Additional DNA sequences in this sample encode the identical CDR3. Whole blood was collected in K2EDTA tubes by collaborating institutions according to the institutions' own protocols. For TCRbeta analysis, collaborators shipped samples in one of three forms: frozen whole blood, isolated PBMCs, or DNA extracted from either of those sample types. This entry belongs to a study of blood T cell repertoires in COVID-19 (dated by TCRdb to 2018 to 2021). Study-wide context: Samples from collaborators originated in the United States, Italy and Spain and spanned both the acute and convalescent phases of COVID-19. The material from the prospective study consisted of cDNA or gDNA derived from T cells, B-cell-depleted T cells, or PBMCs. The dataset comprised deeply sampled blood TCRbeta repertoires from subjects exposed to, actively infected with, or recovered from COVID-19. The repertoires were released in a freely available public database meant as a resource for research on the immune response to SARS-CoV-2. The samples were drawn from two sources: the first 160 participants of the ongoing ImmuneRACE study, and 1,000 to 1,500 subjects contributed by 6 global collaborators. The sample metadata nearly always contained a de-identified subject ID, COVID-19 status, age in years and sex. Where HLA class I and class II types were available, the types were taken from metadata supplied by the sample provider, not from assay-based typing.

The immunoSEQ Assay, a bias-controlled multiplex PCR, was used to amplify TCRbeta CDR3 regions from genomic DNA. Under the source paper's analysis protocol: The number of nucleated cells in each sample was estimated from the amplification of reference gene primers within the assay. Sequence reads were collapsed and filtered to measure the absolute abundance of every unique TCRbeta CDR3 rearrangement. Productive Simpson clonality was computed per sample as the square root of Simpson's diversity index over productive rearrangements. TCRdb limited this immuneACCESS table to in-frame rearrangements with V and J called. A share of clones is missing; checked studies link under half to unresolved V genes, and the rest is unexplained. V, J and clone size were drawn from that table, and D and trimming were deduced from the DNA. The sample contains about 300,000 clones, roughly 90% of them found a single time. The ten largest clones add up to approximately 2.2% of the sample.

Summary of the overall study and its limitations: Clinical and demographic metadata were provided uncurated, with the amount varying by source and participant.

The CDR3 starts with the cysteine, ends with the phenylalanine, and has 12 residues. Solely the CDR3 DNA is kept, with 36 bases framed from the first base. V is pared back by 1 base and J by 7 bases, with 8 bases lying between the germline termini. The chain is made from TRBV12-3 or TRBV12-4 and TRBJ2-7; matching of 6 bases hints at TRBD2 as the D gene. The receptor's source is a young man with active or convalescent COVID-19. The sample was peripheral blood. The DNA sequence reads TGTGCCAGCAGTTTAGGGGCGGGAGAGCAGTACTTC. This yields the protein CASSLGAGEQYF.